Listed below are T cell receptor beta chains from one sample, sequenced in a study of Ad26.COV2.S vaccination and SARS-CoV-2 variants. The protocol was immunoSEQ multiplex PCR, while the TCRdb copy is restricted to in-frame clones and leaves out a portion. The sample holds 440,000 or so clones, over 80% seen once. The specimen was peripheral blood, collected in a trial of Ad26.COV2.S vaccine versus placebo. These receptors all come from a person between 18 and 59 years old who received the Ad26.COV2.S COVID-19 vaccine or a placebo. Each CDR3 is given without its conserved first and last residue.

v_call	cdr3_length	j_call	cdr3_aa
TRBV5-1	13	TRBJ2-7	ASSPVPFNSYEQY
TRBV6-6	12	TRBJ1-1	ASSYGGLNTEAF
TRBV11-3	12	TRBJ2-3	ASSPGGSTDTQY
TRBV5-6	10	TRBJ1-1	ASSRGNTEAF
TRBV5-1	12	TRBJ2-1	ASSLLVLAGEQF
TRBV10-2	14	TRBJ2-3	ASSESRPGLTDTQY
TRBV5-1	13	TRBJ1-1	ASSLDRGAVTEAF
TRBV7-2	13	TRBJ2-3	ASSFPAGGTDTQY
TRBV7-6	12	TRBJ1-1	ASTLGGVGTEAF
TRBV14	12	TRBJ2-3	ASSHGMHTDTQY
TRBV4-3	13	TRBJ1-2	ASSLIGQGKGGYT
TRBV5-6	15	TRBJ1-6	ASSLAGRYSYNSPLH
TRBV5-6	9	TRBJ2-5	ASSSSQYQY
TRBV18	10	TRBJ1-4	ASSAGNEKLF
TRBV11-3	13	TRBJ2-3	ASSLGATSTDTQY
TRBV2	12	TRBJ1-5	ASVGTGDNQPQH
TRBV27	11	TRBJ1-2	ASSRTGYDGYT
TRBV7-2	13	TRBJ1-2	ASSLARDFGGGYT
TRBV28	14	TRBJ2-7	ASSLPSSGGTYEQY
TRBV3-1/TRBV3-2	13	TRBJ1-2	ASNQSLGTGVGYT
TRBV6-2/TRBV6-3	15	TRBJ2-5	ASSYSTYTLREETQY